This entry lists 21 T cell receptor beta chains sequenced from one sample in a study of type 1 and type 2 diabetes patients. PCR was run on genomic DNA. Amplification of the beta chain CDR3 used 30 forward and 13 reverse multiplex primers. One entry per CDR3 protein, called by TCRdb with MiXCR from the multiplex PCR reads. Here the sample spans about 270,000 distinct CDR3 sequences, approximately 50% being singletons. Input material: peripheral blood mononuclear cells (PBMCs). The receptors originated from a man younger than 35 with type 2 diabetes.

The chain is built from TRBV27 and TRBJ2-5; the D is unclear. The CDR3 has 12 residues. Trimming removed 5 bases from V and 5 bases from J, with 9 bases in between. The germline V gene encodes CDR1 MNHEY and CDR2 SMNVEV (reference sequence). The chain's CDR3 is CASSVLGETQYF. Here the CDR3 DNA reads TGTGCCAGCAGTGTTCTGGGGGAGACCCAGTACTTC.

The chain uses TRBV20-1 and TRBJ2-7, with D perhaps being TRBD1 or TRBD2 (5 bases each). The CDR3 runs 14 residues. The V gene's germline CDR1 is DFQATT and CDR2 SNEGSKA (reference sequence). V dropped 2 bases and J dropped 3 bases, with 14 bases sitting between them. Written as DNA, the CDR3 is TGCAGTGCTAGACCAAGGGACGTCGTCTACGAGCAGTACTTC. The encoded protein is CSARPRDVVYEQYF.

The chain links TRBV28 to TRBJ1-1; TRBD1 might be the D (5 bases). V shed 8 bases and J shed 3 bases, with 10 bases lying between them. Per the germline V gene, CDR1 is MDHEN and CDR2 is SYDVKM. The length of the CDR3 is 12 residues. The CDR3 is CASRWGDTEAFF. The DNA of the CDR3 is TGTGCCAGCCGGTGGGGGGACACTGAAGCTTTCTTT.

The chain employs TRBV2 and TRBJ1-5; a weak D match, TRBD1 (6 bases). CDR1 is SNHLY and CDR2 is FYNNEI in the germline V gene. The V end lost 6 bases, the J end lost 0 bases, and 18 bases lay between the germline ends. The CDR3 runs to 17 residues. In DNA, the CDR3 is TGTGCCAGCAGCGCTGAACAGGGAGACTATAGCAATCAGCCCCAGCATTTT. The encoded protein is CASSAEQGDYSNQPQHF.

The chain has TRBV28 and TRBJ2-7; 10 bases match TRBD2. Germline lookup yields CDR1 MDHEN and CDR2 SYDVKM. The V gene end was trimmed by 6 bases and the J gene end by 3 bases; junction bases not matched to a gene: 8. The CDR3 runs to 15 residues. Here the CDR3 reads CASSSRLAGRYEQYF. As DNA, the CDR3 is TGTGCCAGCAGCTCCAGACTAGCGGGCCGCTACGAGCAGTACTTC.

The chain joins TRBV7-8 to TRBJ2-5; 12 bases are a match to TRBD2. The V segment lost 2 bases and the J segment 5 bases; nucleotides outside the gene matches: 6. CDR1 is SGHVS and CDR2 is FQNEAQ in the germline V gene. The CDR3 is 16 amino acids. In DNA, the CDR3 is TGTGCCAGCAGCTTAATACTAGCGGGGGGCCGGGAGACCCAGTACTTC. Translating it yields CASSLILAGGRETQYF.

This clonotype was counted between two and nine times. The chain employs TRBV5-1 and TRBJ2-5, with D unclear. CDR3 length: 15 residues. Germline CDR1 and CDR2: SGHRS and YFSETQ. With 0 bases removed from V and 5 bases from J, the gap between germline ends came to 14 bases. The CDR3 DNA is TGCGCCAGCAGCTTGGCCCAAACATCCAGGGAGACCCAGTACTTC. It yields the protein CASSLAQTSRETQYF.

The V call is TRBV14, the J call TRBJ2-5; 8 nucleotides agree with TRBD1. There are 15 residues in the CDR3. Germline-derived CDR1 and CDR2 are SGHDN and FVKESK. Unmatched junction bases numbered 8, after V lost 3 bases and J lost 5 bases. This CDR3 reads CASSQRQGLGETQYF. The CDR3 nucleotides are TGTGCCAGCAGCCAGAGACAGGGGCTTGGGGAGACCCAGTACTTC.

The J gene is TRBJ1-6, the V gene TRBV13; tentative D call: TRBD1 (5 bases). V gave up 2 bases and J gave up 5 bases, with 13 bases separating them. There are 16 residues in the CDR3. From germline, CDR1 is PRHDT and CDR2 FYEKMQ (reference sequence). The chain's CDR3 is CASSLRAGPNNSPLHF. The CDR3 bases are TGTGCCAGCAGCTTACGGGCAGGGCCCAATAATTCACCCCTCCACTTT. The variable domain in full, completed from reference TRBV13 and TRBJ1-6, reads AAGVIQSPRHLIKEKRETATLKCYPIPRHDTVYWYQQGPGQDPQFLISFYEKMQSDKGSIPDRFSAQQFSDYHSELNMSSLELGDSALYFCASSLRAGPNNSPLHFGNGTRLTVT.

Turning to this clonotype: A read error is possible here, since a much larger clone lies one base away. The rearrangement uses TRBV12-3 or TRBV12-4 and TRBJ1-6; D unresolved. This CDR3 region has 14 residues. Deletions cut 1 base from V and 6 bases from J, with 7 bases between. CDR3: CASSLGVANSPLHF. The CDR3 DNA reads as TGTGCCAGCAGTTTAGGTGTGGCTAATTCACCCCTCCACTTT.

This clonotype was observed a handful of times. CDR3 loop: CATSDNKPGPRGNEQFF. The CDR3 region has the DNA TGTGCCACCAGTGATAACAAGCCCGGGCCGAGGGGGAATGAGCAGTTCTTC. The V and J genes are TRBV24-1 and TRBJ2-1; D might be TRBD1 (6 bases). V was cut by 3 bases and J by 7 bases, with 21 bases left in between. The germline gives CDR1 KGHDR, CDR2 SFDVKD. The CDR3 has 17 residues.

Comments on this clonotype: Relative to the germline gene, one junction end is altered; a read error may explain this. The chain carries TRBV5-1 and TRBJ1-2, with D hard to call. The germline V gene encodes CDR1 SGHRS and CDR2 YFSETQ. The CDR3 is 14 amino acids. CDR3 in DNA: TGCGCCAGCAGCACACAGACGGCGAACTATAGCTACACCTTC. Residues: CASSTQTANYSYTF.

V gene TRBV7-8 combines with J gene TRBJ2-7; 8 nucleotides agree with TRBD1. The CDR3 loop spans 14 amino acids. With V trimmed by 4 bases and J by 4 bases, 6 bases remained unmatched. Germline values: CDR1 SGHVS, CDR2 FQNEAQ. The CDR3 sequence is CASSSRRGQYEQYF. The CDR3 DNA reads TGTGCCAGCAGCTCACGCAGGGGGCAGTACGAGCAGTACTTC.

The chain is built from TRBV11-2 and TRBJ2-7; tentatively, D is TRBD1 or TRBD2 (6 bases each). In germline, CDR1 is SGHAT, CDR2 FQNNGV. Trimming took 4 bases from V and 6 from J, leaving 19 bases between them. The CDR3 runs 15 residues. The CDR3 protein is CASSWGGRTGSEQYF. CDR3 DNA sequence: TGTGCCAGCAGCTGGGGAGGTCGAACAGGGAGCGAGCAGTACTTC.

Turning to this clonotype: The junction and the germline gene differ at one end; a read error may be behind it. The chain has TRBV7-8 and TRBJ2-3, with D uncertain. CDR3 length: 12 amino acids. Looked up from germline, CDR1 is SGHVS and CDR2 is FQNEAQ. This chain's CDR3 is CAGSLVADTQYF. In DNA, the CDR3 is TGTGCCGGCAGCTTAGTAGCAGATACGCAGTATTTT.

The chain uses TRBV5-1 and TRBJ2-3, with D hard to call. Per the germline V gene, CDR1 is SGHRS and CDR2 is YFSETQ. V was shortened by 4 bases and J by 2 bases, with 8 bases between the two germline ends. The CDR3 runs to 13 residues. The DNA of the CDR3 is TGCGCCAGCAGCGGCTCGGACACAGATACGCAGTATTTT. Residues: CASSGSDTDTQYF.

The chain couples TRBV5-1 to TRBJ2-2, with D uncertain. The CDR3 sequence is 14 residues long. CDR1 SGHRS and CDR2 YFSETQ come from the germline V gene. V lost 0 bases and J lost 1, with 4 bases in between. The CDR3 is CASSLVENTGELFF. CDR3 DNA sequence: TGCGCCAGCAGCTTGGTTGAGAACACCGGGGAGCTGTTTTTT.

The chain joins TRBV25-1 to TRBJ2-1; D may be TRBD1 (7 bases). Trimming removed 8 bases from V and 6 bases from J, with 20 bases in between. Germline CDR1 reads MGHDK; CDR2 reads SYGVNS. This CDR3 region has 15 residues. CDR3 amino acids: CASGGGTEPPNEQFF. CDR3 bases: TGTGCCAGCGGGGGCGGGACAGAACCACCCAATGAGCAGTTCTTC.

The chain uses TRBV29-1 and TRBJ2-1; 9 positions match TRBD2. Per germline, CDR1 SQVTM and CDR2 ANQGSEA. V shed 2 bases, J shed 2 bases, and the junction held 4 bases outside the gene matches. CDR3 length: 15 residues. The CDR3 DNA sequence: TGCAGCGTTGAATGGGCGGGAGGGCCCTACAATGAGCAGTTCTTC. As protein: CSVEWAGGPYNEQFF.

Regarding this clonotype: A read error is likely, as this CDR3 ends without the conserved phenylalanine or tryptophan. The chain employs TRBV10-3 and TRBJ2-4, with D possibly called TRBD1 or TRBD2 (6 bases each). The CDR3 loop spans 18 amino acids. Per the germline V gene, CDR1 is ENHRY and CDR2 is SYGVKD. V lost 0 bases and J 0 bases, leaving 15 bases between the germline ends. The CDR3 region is CAISESWVGGLAKNIQYS. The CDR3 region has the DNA TGTGCCATCAGTGAGTCGTGGGTAGGGGGACTAGCCAAAAACATTCAGTACTCC.

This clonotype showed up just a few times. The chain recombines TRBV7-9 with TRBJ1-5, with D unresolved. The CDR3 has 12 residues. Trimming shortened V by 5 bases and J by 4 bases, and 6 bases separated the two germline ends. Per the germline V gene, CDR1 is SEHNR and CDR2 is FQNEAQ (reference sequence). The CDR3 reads CASSIYNQPQHF. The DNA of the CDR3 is TGTGCCAGCAGCATATATAATCAGCCCCAGCATTTT.